Below are 31 T cell receptor beta chains sequenced from a single sample in a study of T cell responses to AZD1222 COVID-19 vaccine. The protocol was immunoSEQ multiplex PCR, while the TCRdb copy is restricted to in-frame clones and leaves out a portion. This table has about 120,000 clones, roughly 86% appearing once. The sequencing here drew on peripheral blood, taken 28 days after the second AZD1222 dose. The receptors here all came from an adult who received the AZD1222 COVID-19 vaccine.

The chain uses TRBV5-1 and TRBJ2-3, with a possible D match to TRBD2 (5 bases). The CDR3 has 12 amino acids. Trimming pared 0 bases from V and 6 bases from J, leaving 5 bases between. Germline loops: CDR1 SGHRS, CDR2 YFSETQ. The CDR3 DNA is TGCGCCAGCAGCTTGGCGGGGGATACGCAGTATTTT. Amino acids: CASSLAGDTQYF.

The chain joins TRBV6-5 to TRBJ1-6, with D unresolved. This CDR3 contains 14 residues. V lost 2 bases, J lost 8 bases, and 10 bases lay in between. Germline CDR1 and CDR2: MNHEY and SVGAGI. Here the CDR3 reads CASSYGQGYSPLHF. The CDR3 DNA sequence: TGTGCCAGCAGTTACGGGCAAGGTTATTCACCCCTCCACTTT.

V and J are TRBV5-4 and TRBJ2-3; tentative D call: TRBD2 (6 bases). Per the germline V gene, CDR1 is SGHNT and CDR2 is YYREEE (reference sequence). V was shortened by 0 bases and J by 0 bases, with 11 bases between the two germline ends. The CDR3 length is 16 residues. The chain's CDR3 is CASSLGGVRSTDTQYF. As DNA, the CDR3 is TGTGCCAGCAGCTTGGGCGGGGTAAGGAGCACAGATACGCAGTATTTT.

V and J are TRBV2 and TRBJ1-1; the D gene is possibly TRBD1 (5 bases). Germline V gene lookup returns CDR1 SNHLY and CDR2 FYNNEI. The germline V and J ends were trimmed by 1 base and 0 bases, with 12 bases remaining between them. This CDR3 has 16 amino acids. CDR3 DNA sequence: TGTGCCAGCAGTGAAGGGGGGAGGCGTTTGAACACTGAAGCTTTCTTT. Translating gives CASSEGGRRLNTEAFF. The full variable domain, in which reference TRBV2 and TRBJ1-1 provide the parts outside the CDR3, is EPEVTQTPSHQVTQMGQEVILRCVPISNHLYFYWYRQILGQKVEFLVSFYNNEISEKSEIFDDQFSVERPDGSNFTLKIRSTKLEDSAMYFCASSEGGRRLNTEAFFGQGTRLTVV.

The J gene is TRBJ1-6, the V gene TRBV6-5; D gene unclear. The germline gives CDR1 MNHEY, CDR2 SVGAGI. V dropped 2 bases and J dropped 6 bases, with 8 bases sitting between them. There are 14 residues in the CDR3. This chain's CDR3 is CASSYSGSNSPLHF. Written as DNA, the CDR3 is TGTGCCAGCAGTTACAGCGGCAGTAATTCACCCCTCCACTTT.

The chain carries TRBV5-1 and TRBJ2-3; no clear D. The germline V gene encodes CDR1 SGHRS and CDR2 YFSETQ. V shed 4 bases and J shed 6 bases, with 12 bases lying between them. This CDR3 spans 13 amino acids. CDR3 residues: CASSLWTWDTQYF. The CDR3 nucleotides read TGCGCCAGCAGCCTATGGACGTGGGATACGCAGTATTTT.

The chain couples TRBV5-4 to TRBJ2-1; 9 bases align to TRBD1. Germline V lookup: CDR1 SGHNT, CDR2 YYREEE (reference sequence). This CDR3 comprises 15 residues. The V segment lost 4 bases and the J segment 8 bases; nucleotides outside the gene matches: 10. In DNA, the CDR3 is TGTGCCAGCAGCCCTCCCGGGACAGGGTATGATGAGCAGTTCTTC. Encoded protein: CASSPPGTGYDEQFF.

The rearrangement links TRBV27 to TRBJ2-5; weak D call: TRBD2 (5 bases). The CDR3 totals 15 residues. V lost 2 bases and J 4 bases, leaving 14 bases between the germline ends. CDR1 is MNHEY, CDR2 SMNVEV, per germline (reference sequence). For the CDR3, the DNA is TGTGCCAGCAGTTTAGGATCCGGGGAAGGAGAGACCCAGTACTTC. This codes for CASSLGSGEGETQYF.

V usage is TRBV7-8 and J usage is TRBJ2-7; TRBD1 aligns across 12 bases. There are 16 residues in the CDR3. In germline, CDR1 is SGHVS, CDR2 FQNEAQ. V was clipped by 5 bases and J by 0 bases; unmatched bases: 5. The CDR3 sequence is CASSRGTGGLSYEQYF. CDR3 sequence (DNA): TGTGCCAGCAGCCGCGGGACAGGGGGCCTCTCCTACGAGCAGTACTTC.

The chain links TRBV7-2 to TRBJ2-1; 7 bases agree with TRBD1. Germline loops: CDR1 SGHTA, CDR2 FQGNSA. This CDR3 contains 16 residues. With V trimmed by 5 bases and J by 2 bases, 9 bases remained unmatched. The CDR3 reads CASSVNRGSTYNEQFF. The CDR3 DNA follows: TGTGCCAGCAGCGTAAACAGGGGAAGCACCTACAATGAGCAGTTCTTC.

V usage is TRBV6-5 and J usage is TRBJ1-2; maybe TRBD1 (5 bases). Germline-derived CDR1 and CDR2 are MNHEY and SVGAGI. The CDR3 runs 14 residues. V was cut by 4 bases and J by 3 bases, with 12 bases left in between. CDR3: CASSSVDRYYGYTF. The CDR3 nucleotides read TGTGCCAGCAGTTCCGTCGACAGATACTATGGCTACACCTTC.

The V gene is TRBV18, the J gene TRBJ1-1; D uncertain. V gave up 3 bases and J gave up 1 base, with 9 bases separating them. The germline V gene encodes CDR1 KGHSH and CDR2 LQKENI. CDR3 length equals 14 residues. In DNA form, the CDR3 reads TGTGCCAGCTCACCGAGGACCGAGAACACTGAAGCTTTCTTT. This translates into CASSPRTENTEAFF. Together with reference TRBV18 and TRBJ1-1, the CDR3 gives the full variable domain: NAGVMQNPRHLVRRRGQEARLRCSPMKGHSHVYWYRQLPEEGLKFMVYLQKENIIDESGMPKERFSAEFPKEGPSILRIQQVVRGDSAAYFCASSPRTENTEAFFGQGTRLTVV.

V is TRBV24-1 and J is TRBJ1-1; D remains ambiguous. The CDR3 sequence is 13 residues long. V shed 4 bases and J shed 1 base, with 6 bases lying between them. Germline lookup yields CDR1 KGHDR and CDR2 SFDVKD. The CDR3 bases are TGTGCCACCAGTGACTTCGGGAACACTGAAGCTTTCTTT. As protein: CATSDFGNTEAFF.

V usage is TRBV6-2 or TRBV6-3 and J usage is TRBJ1-6; 7 nucleotides align to TRBD1. J gave up 7 bases and V 5 bases, and 8 bases lay outside the gene matches. CDR1 and CDR2 (germline): MNHEY, SVGEGT. The CDR3 is 15 amino acids. CDR3 sequence: CASSTPGQSNSPLHF. The CDR3 DNA follows: TGTGCCAGCAGTACACCGGGACAGTCCAATTCACCCCTCCACTTT.

This sequence joins TRBV28 and TRBJ1-4; 7 positions match TRBD1. CDR1 MDHEN and CDR2 SYDVKM come from the germline V gene. V shed 6 bases, J shed 2 bases, and the junction held 9 bases outside the gene matches. The CDR3 length is 16 residues. The CDR3 loop reads CASRNAGGPTNEKLFF. Here the CDR3 DNA reads TGTGCCAGCAGGAACGCAGGGGGTCCCACTAATGAAAAACTGTTTTTT.

The J gene is TRBJ1-2, the V gene TRBV9, with D uncertain. The CDR3 is made up of 13 amino acids. In germline, CDR1 is SGDLS, CDR2 YYNGEE. The V gene lost 2 bases and the J gene lost 7 bases, with 12 bases spanning the gap. The CDR3 bases are TGTGCCAGCAGCGTTTCGGGGTATGGTGGCTACACCTTC. It is translated as CASSVSGYGGYTF.

The chain uses TRBV27 and TRBJ1-5; 7 bases match TRBD1. The CDR3 totals 14 residues. With V trimmed by 5 bases and J by 3 bases, 4 bases remained unmatched. Germline CDR1 reads MNHEY; CDR2 reads SMNVEV (reference sequence). The CDR3 sequence: CASSVGTVNQPQHF. The CDR3 DNA reads TGTGCCAGCAGTGTCGGGACAGTCAATCAGCCCCAGCATTTT.

Only one count was recorded for this clone. The rearrangement uses TRBV3-1 (or the pseudogene TRBV3-2) and TRBJ2-3, with unresolved D. Trimming stripped 6 bases from V and 6 bases from J, with 7 bases between. This CDR3 has 11 amino acids. Germline CDR1 and CDR2: LGHDT and YNNKEL (reference sequence). The CDR3 nucleotides read TGTGCCAGCAGTGTTGACGATACGCAGTATTTT. Its translation: CASSVDDTQYF.

The J gene is TRBJ1-5, the V gene TRBV9, with D perhaps TRBD1 (6 bases). The CDR3 sequence is 19 residues long. Germline CDR1 SGDLS, CDR2 YYNGEE. The V gene lost 1 base and the J gene lost 5 bases, with 25 bases spanning the gap. The CDR3, as DNA: TGTGCCAGCAGCGTACGTCCCTCGCGGGGCAGGGGATTTCATCAGCCCCAGCATTTT. Translating gives CASSVRPSRGRGFHQPQHF.

The chain couples TRBV6-5 to TRBJ1-1, with a tentative D call TRBD1 (5 bases). V shed 4 bases and J shed 4 bases, with 13 bases lying between them. The germline V gene has CDR1 MNHEY and CDR2 SVGAGI. CDR3 size: 14 residues. CDR3 bases: TGTGCCAGCAGTTTGGGGCCTCCGGGCACTGAAGCTTTCTTT. This translates into CASSLGPPGTEAFF.

This chain connects TRBV13 to TRBJ2-7; 10 nucleotides agree with TRBD2. In germline, CDR1 is PRHDT, CDR2 FYEKMQ (reference sequence). V trimming: 4 bases; J trimming: 4 bases; junction bases outside the gene matches: 4. The CDR3 sequence is 14 residues long. The CDR3 spells CASSSPTSGYEQYF. CDR3 sequence (DNA): TGTGCCAGCAGCTCCCCGACTAGCGGGTACGAGCAGTACTTC.

CDR3 DNA sequence: TGTGCCAGCAGCTTAGGTCAGGTTCCTGAAAAACTGTTTTTT. Protein: CASSLGQVPEKLFF. The chain combines TRBV13 with TRBJ1-4; no firm D call. The CDR3 totals 14 residues. Trimming stripped 0 bases from V and 7 bases from J, with 9 bases between. Germline-derived CDR1 and CDR2 are PRHDT and FYEKMQ (reference sequence).

This chain uses TRBV6-1 with TRBJ2-2; D may be TRBD2 (7 bases). Germline CDR1 and CDR2: MNHNS and SASEGT. The CDR3 extends over 15 amino acids. V was trimmed by 4 bases and J by 0 bases, leaving 9 bases between them. The CDR3 DNA follows: TGTGCCAGCAGTGCGGGGGGCGCGAACACCGGGGAGCTGTTTTTT. Its translation is CASSAGGANTGELFF.

To note about this clone: The junction shows a germline mismatch at one end, possibly a read error. This rearrangement joins TRBV27 to TRBJ1-2; possible D gene TRBD1, 5 bases. The V gene's germline CDR1 is MNHEY and CDR2 SMNVEV (reference sequence). There are 14 residues in the CDR3. The CDR3 loop is CASSWAGVNSGYTF. Written as DNA, the CDR3 is TGTGCCAGCAGTTGGGCGGGGGTAAACTCTGGCTACACCTTC.

The rearrangement uses TRBV30 and TRBJ2-7; 9 bases agree with TRBD2. Trimming at V came to 0 bases and at J to 6 bases, leaving 3 bases not matched to a gene. CDR3 length: 13 residues. Per the germline V gene, CDR1 is GTSNPN and CDR2 is SVGIG (reference sequence). CDR3 in amino acids: CAWSVGTSIEQYF. The CDR3 nucleotides are TGTGCCTGGAGTGTGGGGACTAGCATCGAGCAGTACTTC.

The chain recombines TRBV19 with TRBJ2-7, with D tentatively TRBD1 or TRBD2 (5 bases each). This CDR3 spans 13 amino acids. Looked up from germline, CDR1 is LNHDA and CDR2 is SQIVND (reference sequence). Trimming took off 5 bases at V and 5 bases at J, with 13 bases between the two ends. As DNA, the CDR3 is TGTGCCAGTAGTTCCCGGGAAGGGGACGAGCAGTACTTC. It is translated as CASSSREGDEQYF.

The gene calls are TRBV2 and TRBJ2-1; 11 bases fit TRBD2. Germline-derived CDR1 and CDR2 are SNHLY and FYNNEI. V lost 4 bases, J lost 7 bases, and 3 bases stayed unmatched. This CDR3 contains 14 residues. CDR3 bases: TGTGCCAGCAGTGGGACTAGCGGGTTTAATGAGCAGTTCTTC. This encodes CASSGTSGFNEQFF.

V gene TRBV6-6 combines with J gene TRBJ1-3, with unresolved D. The V gene's germline CDR1 is MNHNY and CDR2 SVGAGI (reference sequence). The CDR3 is made up of 12 amino acids. Here the CDR3 DNA reads TGTGCGATTACAGAGACTGGAAACACCATATATTTT. Its protein is CAITETGNTIYF.

The V call is TRBV4-1, the J call TRBJ2-1; 8 bases line up with TRBD2. The germline gives CDR1 MGHRA, CDR2 YSYEKL. CDR3 length: 16 amino acids. V shed 0 bases, J shed 5 bases, and the junction held 6 bases outside the gene matches. CDR3 DNA sequence: TGCGCCAGCAGCCAAGATAACCAGCGGGGGAACAATGAGCAGTTCTTC. Its translation: CASSQDNQRGNNEQFF.

This chain links TRBV7-6 with TRBJ2-2, with 8 nucleotides matching TRBD2. The junction had 5 bases not matched to a gene; V was cut back by 5 bases and J by 3 bases. The CDR3 runs to 15 residues. From germline, CDR1 is SGHVS and CDR2 FNYEAQ. The CDR3: CASSPGGVDTGELFF. Written as DNA, the CDR3 is TGTGCCAGCAGCCCCGGGGGGGTGGACACCGGGGAGCTGTTTTTT.

This chain links TRBV3-1 (or the pseudogene TRBV3-2) with TRBJ1-3; D is unresolved. This CDR3 has 12 amino acids. Germline CDR1 reads LGHDT; CDR2 reads YNNKEL (reference sequence). Trimming took 0 bases from V and 15 from J, leaving 12 bases between them. In DNA, the CDR3 is TGTGCCAGCAGCCAAGATCGGTTTAGCCAATATTTT. It encodes CASSQDRFSQYF.